This T cell receptor (beta chain) was identified during a study of regulatory T cells in long-lasting Graves disease. HTBI primers from iRepertoire and Arm-PCR of CDR3 regions yielded the TCR beta libraries. TCRdb reprocessed the multiplex PCR reads with MiXCR, giving one entry per CDR3 protein. The repertoire has around 400,000 distinct CDR3 sequences, 15% to 19% of them found once; the top ten carry approximately 22%. The study, taken as a whole, reports: Newly diagnosed patients had higher TCR diversity than persistent Graves' patients did.

The length of the CDR3 is 16 residues. With 3 bases removed from V and 0 bases from J, the gap between germline ends came to 12 bases. Time point given: newly diagnosed GD, antithyroid drugs for less than 3 months. PBMC-extracted RNA yielded the TCR library. In this sample, this clonotype turned up once. Its target is unknown. The input for sequencing was peripheral blood mononuclear cells (PBMCs), taken at new diagnosis, from a patient treated with antithyroid drugs. This receptor was taken from a female donor with Graves disease. This sequence joins TRBV12-3 or TRBV12-4 and TRBJ1-3; D unclear. The CDR3 DNA follows: TGTGCCAGCAGTTTTGGACCGATTAGCTCTGGAAACACCATATATTTT. Protein sequence: CASSFGPISSGNTIYF.